This T cell receptor (beta chain) was recovered during a study of T cell clonality in common variable immunodeficiency. This clone was detected ten times or more. The observed sequence ends 3 residues before the CDR3 terminus, with the missing tail filled in from the germline J gene. CDR1 LGHNT and CDR2 FRNRAP come from the germline V gene. V lost 1 base, J lost 9 bases, and 3 bases stayed unmatched. The CDR3 is made up of 13 amino acids. Each donor provided roughly 5 to 8 ml of heparinized whole blood. Profiling relied on immunoSEQ multiplex PCR, and the TCRdb table lists in-frame clones only, not all of them. Listed here are tens of thousands of clones without any singletons, the top ten holding 0.95%.

This TCR was recovered from a person aged 18 to 75 in good health. The genes are TRBV12-5 and TRBJ2-1; 7 bases are shared with TRBD2. Sequencing used peripheral blood mononuclear cells. CDR3 amino acids: CASGLGLAIEQFF. Incomplete CDR3 DNA: TGTGCTAGTGGTTTGGGACTAGCTATTGAG.